The rows below give T cell receptor beta chains drawn from one sample of a study of T cells in Graves' hyperthyroidism and ophthalmopathy. MiXCR, run by TCRdb on the multiplex PCR reads, gives a single entry per CDR3 protein. Here the sample spans approximately 690,000 distinct CDR3 sequences, roughly 20% being singletons. Material: blood. These receptors all stem from a man aged 25 to 40 with Graves' ophthalmopathy. CDR3s include the opening cysteine and the closing phenylalanine or tryptophan. A D gene is named only where the DNA matches it firmly. Not all rows give a size; the values are once, few, many and, for expanded clones, a class.

NA	TRBV29-1	TRBJ2-5	TRBD1	CSVVGTGTYQETQYF	TGCAGCGTAGTAGGGACAGGAACTTACCAAGAGACCCAGTACTTC
few	TRBV6-1	TRBJ1-4	NA	CASRRSEGAEKLFF	TGTGCCAGCAGGAGATCAGAGGGCGCTGAAAAACTGTTTTTT
few	TRBV9	TRBJ2-7	NA	CASSPLGGQGSYEQYF	TGTGCCAGCAGCCCCCTAGGCGGCCAGGGCTCCTACGAGCAGTACTTC
few	TRBV29-1	TRBJ2-5	NA	CSGTGSQETQYF	TGCAGCGGAACAGGGTCCCAAGAGACCCAGTACTTC
many	TRBV5-1	TRBJ2-1	NA	CASSLVGLGGNNEQFF	TGCGCCAGCAGCTTGGTAGGCTTAGGGGGGAACAATGAGCAGTTCTTC
few	TRBV7-6	TRBJ2-3	NA	CASSLSWSTDTQYF	TGTGCCAGCAGCTTAAGTTGGAGCACAGATACGCAGTATTTT
NA	TRBV30	TRBJ2-3	TRBD2	CAWTSGSRADTQYF	TGTGCCTGGACTAGCGGGAGTCGTGCAGATACGCAGTATTTT
many	TRBV2	TRBJ2-7	NA	CASSEDGMRHEQYF	TGTGCCAGCAGTGAAGATGGGATGAGGCACGAGCAGTACTTC
NA	TRBV28	TRBJ2-5	NA	CASSEGGMAGLPETQYF	TGTGCCAGCAGCGAGGGGGGGATGGCAGGGCTTCCAGAGACCCAGTACTTC
NA	TRBV6-5	TRBJ2-7	NA	CASSYLSRGQVYEQYF	TGTGCCAGCAGTTACCTCTCTAGGGGACAAGTCTACGAGCAGTACTTC
few	TRBV5-5	TRBJ2-7	NA	CASSLSFPTAYEQYF	TGTGCCAGCAGCTTGAGTTTCCCCACAGCCTACGAGCAGTACTTC
few	TRBV12-3/TRBV12-4	TRBJ2-6	TRBD1	CASSPGTGSSGANVLTF	TGTGCCAGCAGTCCCGGGACAGGGAGCTCTGGGGCCAACGTCCTGACTTTC
NA	TRBV12-3/TRBV12-4	TRBJ2-2	TRBD1	CASSSGQENTGELFF	TGTGCCAGCAGTTCCGGACAGGAGAACACCGGGGAGCTGTTTTTT
many	TRBV20-1	TRBJ1-6	NA	CSARPPTGNSPLHF	TGCAGTGCCAGGCCCCCGACGGGGAATTCACCCCTCCACTTT
NA	TRBV20-1	TRBJ2-5	NA	CSAPPRGALQETQYF	TGCAGTGCCCCCCCCCGAGGGGCCCTCCAAGAGACCCAGTACTTC
few	TRBV11-1	TRBJ2-2	NA	CASSLKASRGEDTGELFF	TGTGCCAGCAGCTTAAAGGCCTCACGGGGCGAAGACACCGGGGAGCTGTTTTTT
NA	TRBV20-1	TRBJ1-2	TRBD1	CSARVLAPGQGYNYGYTF	TGCAGTGCTAGAGTTTTGGCTCCGGGACAGGGGTATAACTATGGCTACACCTTC
few	TRBV6-5	TRBJ2-7	NA	CASRYSETNEQYF	TGTGCCAGCAGGTATAGCGAGACAAACGAGCAGTACTTC
NA	TRBV29-1	TRBJ1-5	TRBD1	CSVVLAGQGSYSNQPQHF	TGCAGCGTTGTCCTCGCGGGACAGGGGAGTTATAGCAATCAGCCCCAGCATTTT
once	TRBV24-1	TRBJ2-3	NA	CATSASGFTDTQYF	TGTGCCACCAGTGCGAGCGGCTTCACAGATACGCAGTATTTT
NA	TRBV28	TRBJ2-7	NA	CASSFPDGRTYERYF	TGTGCCAGCAGTTTCCCCGACGGACGCACCTACGAGCGGTACTTC
NA	TRBV28	TRBJ1-3	NA	CASSPLPSGNTIYF	TGTGCCAGCAGTCCCCTCCCCTCTGGAAACACCATATATTTT
few	TRBV27	TRBJ1-5	NA	CASSLSALSNQPQHF	TGTGCCAGCAGTTTATCCGCCCTTAGCAATCAGCCCCAGCATTTT
many	TRBV30	TRBJ1-2	NA	CAWSRDGGYGYTF	TGTGCCTGGAGTCGTGACGGAGGCTATGGCTACACCTTC
NA	TRBV29-1	TRBJ1-1	NA	CSVEQSMNTEAFF	TGCAGCGTTGAACAGTCAATGAACACTGAAGCTTTCTTT
few	TRBV28	TRBJ2-1	TRBD2	CASSLKPLTSGAYNEQFF	TGTGCCAGCAGTCTAAAACCTCTGACTAGCGGCGCTTACAATGAGCAGTTCTTC
NA	TRBV4-1	TRBJ2-1	TRBD1	CASSQEGPDRAYYNEQFF	TGCGCCAGCAGCCAAGAAGGCCCCGACAGGGCATATTACAATGAGCAGTTCTTC
many	TRBV30	TRBJ1-4	NA	CAFDRTTNEKLFF	TGTGCCTTCGACAGGACAACTAATGAAAAACTGTTTTTT
many	TRBV20-1	TRBJ2-7	NA	CSAQQGFNYEQYF	TGCAGTGCGCAACAGGGTTTTAACTACGAGCAGTACTTC
many	TRBV6-1	TRBJ1-4	NA	CASSPGAHVEKLFF	TGTGCCAGCAGTCCAGGGGCGCATGTTGAAAAACTGTTTTTT
few	TRBV4-1	TRBJ1-2	NA	CASSQPGGGGYTF	TGCGCCAGCAGCCAACCCGGAGGGGGTGGCTACACCTTC
few	TRBV11-2	TRBJ2-2	TRBD1	CASSPLRDRGRTGELFF	TGTGCCAGCAGCCCCCTCCGGGACAGGGGGCGAACCGGGGAGCTGTTTTTT
NA	TRBV27	TRBJ2-2	NA	CASSLLRPGGGTGELFF	TGTGCCAGCAGTTTACTGAGACCGGGGGGCGGCACCGGGGAGCTGTTTTTT
NA	TRBV20-1	TRBJ1-1	NA	CSARTQGREGTEAFF	TGCAGTGCTAGAACTCAGGGGAGAGAAGGCACTGAAGCTTTCTTT
many	TRBV28	TRBJ1-2	NA	CASSRSGSNYGYTF	TGTGCCAGCAGTCGCTCCGGGTCTAACTATGGCTACACCTTC
many	TRBV6-1	TRBJ1-5	NA	CASVEAGYNQPQHF	TGTGCCAGCGTGGAGGCAGGGTACAATCAGCCCCAGCATTTT
NA	TRBV7-9	TRBJ1-4	NA	CASRKTVATNEKLFF	TGTGCCAGCAGGAAGACCGTAGCAACTAATGAAAAACTGTTTTTT
few	TRBV7-9	TRBJ2-7	NA	CASSPWSQTYEQYF	TGTGCCAGCAGCCCGTGGTCGCAAACCTACGAGCAGTACTTC
NA	TRBV12-3/TRBV12-4	TRBJ2-4	NA	CASSLDSLRNIQYF	TGTGCCAGCAGTTTAGATAGCCTTCGGAACATTCAGTACTTC
few	TRBV19	TRBJ1-1	NA	CASSIGGVMNTEAFF	TGTGCCAGTAGTATAGGTGGTGTCATGAACACTGAAGCTTTCTTT
NA	TRBV2	TRBJ2-7	NA	CASRKIQGFSYEQYF	TGTGCCAGCAGAAAAATACAGGGATTCTCCTACGAGCAGTACTTC
NA	TRBV7-9	TRBJ2-1	TRBD2	CASSSQMSGRGWDEQFF	TGTGCCAGCAGCTCGCAAATGAGCGGGAGGGGATGGGATGAGCAGTTCTTC
many	TRBV2	TRBJ2-1	TRBD1	CASSYNRGSSYNEQFF	TGTGCCAGCAGTTATAACAGGGGAAGCTCCTACAATGAGCAGTTCTTC
NA	TRBV6-2/TRBV6-3	TRBJ2-1	NA	CASSYNFDGETSYNEQFF	TGTGCCAGCAGTTACAATTTTGACGGAGAAACCTCCTACAATGAGCAGTTCTTC
few	TRBV18	TRBJ2-5	TRBD1	CASSPNRGLAETQYF	TGTGCCAGCTCACCGAATAGGGGGCTAGCAGAGACCCAGTACTTC